The entry below describes one TCR beta chain. Its antigen is not identified. The source of the sample is a study of shared clonotypes between healthy human individuals. CDR1 ENHRY and CDR2 SYGVKD come from the germline V gene. This CDR3 is 10 amino acids long. The ends were cut back, 6 bases at V and 5 bases at J, with 5 bases in the middle. Profiling relied on immunoSEQ multiplex PCR, and the TCRdb table lists in-frame clones only, not all of them. The sample shows under 1,900,000 clones, 98% of them seen only once. Study results and limitations: Generally, estimated richness proved larger in naive subsets than it did in memory subsets.

The rearrangement uses TRBV10-3 and TRBJ2-7; D gene uncertain. The specimen sequenced was naive CD4+ T cells sorted from blood. Sample subset: CD45RA+ positively selected. The clonotype comes from a man younger than 40 in good health. DNA for the CDR3: TGTGCCATCAGCGACAACGAGCAGTACTTC. This encodes CAISDNEQYF.